A single sample gave rise to the 20 T cell receptor beta chains below, sequenced in a study of CD8 T cells in ankylosing spondylitis. The study's findings and limits: Typical of ankylosing spondylitis blood, it appeared, was a TCR beta motif of 7 or 8 highly homologous variants.

TCRdb reprocessed the 5' RACE reads with MiXCR, giving one entry per CDR3 protein. Here the sample spans around 540,000 distinct CDR3 sequences, roughly 13% being singletons. For these receptors, no antigen is known. Material: blood, either unsorted or a sorted T cell fraction (not recorded which). These receptors all come from a male donor with ankylosing spondylitis.

The table lists this clonotype with many counts. The J gene is TRBJ2-4, the V gene TRBV5-8; possibly TRBD2 for D (5 bases). With 0 bases removed from V and 16 bases from J, the gap between germline ends came to 14 bases. Germline values: CDR1 SGHTS, CDR2 YDEGEE. This CDR3 region has 12 residues. CDR3 amino acids: CASSLGLGPGYF. As DNA, the CDR3 is TGTGCCAGCAGCTTGGGGTTAGGCCCGGGATACTTC.

This clonotype was seen more than once but under ten times. This chain joins TRBV27 and TRBJ1-5, with unresolved D. Trimming removed 3 bases at V and 0 bases at J, with 21 bases between. Germline V gene lookup returns CDR1 MNHEY and CDR2 SMNVEV (reference sequence). The CDR3 loop spans 19 amino acids. The CDR3 coding sequence is TGTGCCAGCAGTTTTGTAGGGCCGCCCGCCAGTTATAGCAATCAGCCCCAGCATTTT. Amino acid sequence: CASSFVGPPASYSNQPQHF.

The chain joins TRBV5-1 to TRBJ2-7; 11 bases fit TRBD2. Per germline, CDR1 SGHRS and CDR2 YFSETQ. This CDR3 contains 16 residues. The J segment lost 2 bases and the V segment lost 3 bases, leaving 7 bases of the junction unmatched. The CDR3 nucleotides read TGCGCCAGCAGCTGGGGACTAGCGGAGACGACCTACGAGCAGTACTTC. Residues: CASSWGLAETTYEQYF.

This clonotype came up a few times. The chain uses TRBV18 and TRBJ2-7, with 7 positions matching TRBD1. The length of the CDR3 is 14 residues. V was pared by 2 bases and J by 6 bases, with 7 bases of the junction left unmatched. Germline CDR1 reads KGHSH; CDR2 reads LQKENI. The CDR3: CASSPRTGAGEQYF. In nucleotides, the CDR3 is TGTGCCAGCTCACCAAGGACAGGTGCTGGCGAGCAGTACTTC.

This clonotype has only a few counts. This chain joins TRBV7-8 and TRBJ2-4; 12 bases map to TRBD2. Germline lookup yields CDR1 SGHVS and CDR2 FQNEAQ. The CDR3 contains 15 residues. Germline trimming cut 2 bases from V and 7 bases from J; bases unmatched to any gene: 3. CDR3 sequence reads: CASSLSLAGGNIQYF. CDR3 bases: TGTGCCAGCAGCTTAAGTCTAGCGGGAGGGAACATTCAGTACTTC. Drawing the rest from reference TRBV7-8 and TRBJ2-4, the complete variable domain is GAGVSQSPRYKVAKRGQDVALRCDPISGHVSLFWYQQALGQGPEFLTYFQNEAQLDKSGLPSDRFFAERPEGSVSTLKIQRTQQEDSAVYLCASSLSLAGGNIQYFGAGTRLSVL.

The rearrangement uses TRBV5-6 and TRBJ1-5; D is ambiguous. Germline V gene sequence: CDR1 SGHDT, CDR2 YYEEEE. V lost 4 bases and J 6 bases, leaving 8 bases between the germline ends. CDR3 length: 12 residues. The CDR3 sequence is CASSRSSQPQHF. CDR3 DNA sequence: TGTGCCAGCAGCAGGAGTAGTCAGCCCCAGCATTTT.

V usage is TRBV6-1 and J usage is TRBJ1-1; D is undetermined. The CDR3 length is 13 residues. CDR1 is MNHNS, CDR2 SASEGT, per germline. Between the trimmed V and J ends, which lost 7 bases and 0 bases, there was a span of 9 bases. The CDR3 region is CASTRNMNTEAFF. In DNA form, the CDR3 reads TGTGCCAGCACCCGGAACATGAACACTGAAGCTTTCTTT.

This clonotype was counted only a few times. The rearrangement links TRBV29-1 to TRBJ1-1; D possibly corresponds to TRBD1 (5 bases). The germline V gene encodes CDR1 SQVTM and CDR2 ANQGSEA. V gave up 1 base and J gave up 5 bases, with 20 bases separating them. The CDR3 runs 16 residues. DNA of the CDR3: TGCAGCGTTGAAGGCCGGTCCAAATCCAAGGGGACTGAAGCTTTCTTT. Amino acids: CSVEGRSKSKGTEAFF. The full variable domain, completed using reference TRBV29-1 and TRBJ1-1, is SAVISQKPSRDICQRGTSLTIQCQVDSQVTMMFWYRQQPGQSLTLIATANQGSEATYESGFVIDKFPISRPNLTFSTLTVSNMSPEDSSIYLCSVEGRSKSKGTEAFFGQGTRLTVV.

This clonotype was counted between two and nine times. The chain's CDR3 is CSARGHEQFF. DNA of the CDR3: TGCAGTGCTAGAGGTCATGAGCAGTTCTTC. J is TRBJ2-1 and V is TRBV20-1; D unclear. V lost 1 base and J lost 8, with 3 bases in between. Germline values: CDR1 DFQATT, CDR2 SNEGSKA (reference sequence). The CDR3 contains 10 residues.

This clonotype appeared many times. V usage is TRBV3-1 and J usage is TRBJ2-1; 12 bases are shared with TRBD2. Germline V gene data show CDR1 as LGHDT and CDR2 as YNNKEL (reference sequence). The CDR3 totals 16 residues. Trimming at V came to 4 bases and at J to 5 bases, leaving 6 bases not matched to a gene. The CDR3 here is CASSPQLAGGDNEQFF. The CDR3 region has the DNA TGTGCCAGCAGCCCGCAACTAGCGGGGGGTGACAATGAGCAGTTCTTC.

This clonotype was seen a single time. This chain links TRBV19 with TRBJ1-1; a possible D gene is TRBD1 (5 bases). Germline CDR1 reads LNHDA; CDR2 reads SQIVND (reference sequence). Trimming left V 4 bases short and J 0 bases short, with 9 bases between. The CDR3 has 14 residues. The CDR3 bases are TGTGCCAGTAGTAGAGGGGTACTGAACACTGAAGCTTTCTTT. Its protein is CASSRGVLNTEAFF.

This chain joins TRBV5-1 and TRBJ2-1; D call uncertain. V lost 2 bases and J 5 bases, leaving 8 bases between the germline ends. The CDR3 has 13 residues. CDR1 is SGHRS and CDR2 is YFSETQ in the germline V gene. The DNA of the CDR3 is TGCGCCAGCAGCTTCGACGGAGACAATGAGCAGTTCTTC. Translated: CASSFDGDNEQFF. The variable domain in full, completed from reference TRBV5-1 and TRBJ2-1, reads KAGVTQTPRYLIKTRGQQVTLSCSPISGHRSVSWYQQTPGQGLQFLFEYFSETQRNKGNFPGRFSGRQFSNSRSEMNVSTLELGDSALYLCASSFDGDNEQFFGPGTRLTVL.

The chain recombines TRBV5-1 with TRBJ2-1; 7 nucleotides align to TRBD1. Germline trimming cut 4 bases from V and 0 bases from J; bases unmatched to any gene: 4. Per the germline V gene, CDR1 is SGHRS and CDR2 is YFSETQ. This CDR3 is built from 15 residues. CDR3 sequence: CASSTTGDSYNEQFF. CDR3 bases: TGCGCCAGCAGCACTACAGGGGACTCCTACAATGAGCAGTTCTTC.

This clonotype was counted a few times. The chain combines TRBV12-3 or TRBV12-4 with TRBJ2-7; no clear D gene. Between the trimmed V and J ends, which lost 5 bases and 7 bases, there was a span of 12 bases. The length of the CDR3 is 12 residues. The CDR3 nucleotides read TGTGCCAGCAGTACAAGACTGGGAGAGCAGTACGTC. It codes for CASSTRLGEQYV.

CDR3 DNA: TGTGCCAGCAGAACCGGGACAGGGTTAGATCAGCCCCAGCATTTT. Its translation is CASRTGTGLDQPQHF. This rearrangement joins TRBV12-3 or TRBV12-4 to TRBJ1-5; 9 bases match TRBD1. V dropped 6 bases and J dropped 5; count of bases not matched to a gene: 8. CDR3 length: 15 amino acids.

This clonotype was counted a few times. The rearrangement links TRBV20-1 to TRBJ1-5; no firm D call. Between the trimmed V and J ends, which lost 4 bases and 5 bases, there was a span of 9 bases. Germline CDR1 is DFQATT and CDR2 is SNEGSKA (reference sequence). The CDR3 contains 12 residues. In nucleotides, the CDR3 is TGCAGTGCTACGGGTTTATATCAGCCCCAGCATTTT. Translated, it gives CSATGLYQPQHF.

The V gene is TRBV20-1, the J gene TRBJ2-7; TRBD2 might be the D (5 bases). From germline, CDR1 is DFQATT and CDR2 SNEGSKA (reference sequence). The CDR3 runs 14 residues. Deletions cut 0 bases from V and 3 bases from J, with 12 bases between. The CDR3 bases are TGCAGTGCTAGAGAGGCGGGCCGATACTACGAGCAGTACTTC. Residues: CSAREAGRYYEQYF.

The chain joins TRBV20-1 to TRBJ2-7; 9 nucleotides align to TRBD1. Per the germline V gene, CDR1 is DFQATT and CDR2 is SNEGSKA (reference sequence). Unmatched junction bases numbered 13, after V lost 5 bases and J lost 5 bases. The CDR3 contains 15 residues. CDR3 nucleotides: TGCAGTGCTTCACGCGGACAGGGGAATATTAACGAGCAGTACTTC. This encodes CSASRGQGNINEQYF.

This clonotype occurred a few times. The V call is TRBV2, the J call TRBJ2-2; possible D gene TRBD2, 5 bases. The V end lost 6 bases, the J end lost 4 bases, and 15 bases lay between the germline ends. The CDR3 contains 15 residues. The germline V gene encodes CDR1 SNHLY and CDR2 FYNNEI. For the CDR3, the DNA is TGTGCCAGCAGACTTATACTAGTACCCACCGGGGAGCTGTTTTTT. This translates into CASRLILVPTGELFF.

This clonotype was observed a handful of times. The J gene is TRBJ2-3, the V gene TRBV5-1; D call uncertain. The ends were cut back, 5 bases at V and 3 bases at J, with 10 bases in the middle. The CDR3 consists of 13 residues. CDR1 and CDR2 (germline): SGHRS, YFSETQ. The CDR3 loop is CASRVAVTDTQYF. The DNA of the CDR3 is TGCGCCAGCAGGGTGGCGGTGACAGATACGCAGTATTTT.